The 25 T cell receptor beta chains below come from one sample, sequenced in a study of shared clonotypes between healthy human individuals. Terminally differentiated effector memory CD45RA+ cells were excluded from the naive CD8 cells, which were CD45RO-negative and positively selected for CCR7. Repertoires were generated with immunoSEQ multiplex PCR, while TCRdb's copy carries only in-frame clones and drops some. This repertoire shows about 2.1 million clones, about 93% found once; its top ten account for around 1.7%. Sequencing was carried out using naive CD8+ T cells from PBMCs. These receptors all stem from a man younger than 35 in good health. Some clones in this sample may be carry-over from other donors' samples.

The DNA for the CDR3 is TGTGCCAGCAATGAGGGAGGCGGAAACTCCGGGGAGCTGTTTTTT. This encodes CASNEGGGNSGELFF. The chain employs TRBV27 and TRBJ2-2; tentatively, D is TRBD2 (6 bases). The CDR3 totals 15 residues. V dropped 7 bases and J dropped 6 bases, with 18 bases sitting between them. In germline, CDR1 is MNHEY, CDR2 SMNVEV (reference sequence).

The chain is built from TRBV6-5 and TRBJ2-2; tentatively, D is TRBD1 (6 bases). The CDR3 runs 13 residues. Trimming took off 6 bases at V and 5 bases at J, with 10 bases between the two ends. Per germline, CDR1 MNHEY and CDR2 SVGAGI. The CDR3 DNA follows: TGTGCCAGCAGGGCAGGGGCGACCGGGGAGCTGTTTTTT. Translating gives CASRAGATGELFF.

The chain has TRBV28 and TRBJ2-6; D is uncertain. CDR1 and CDR2 from the germline V gene are MDHEN and SYDVKM. The CDR3 spans 14 residues. Trimming shortened V by 8 bases and J by 2 bases, and 10 bases separated the two germline ends. Written as DNA, the CDR3 is TGTGCCAGCGCTTTACCTACTGGGGCCAACGTCCTGACTTTC. Translating gives CASALPTGANVLTF.

The chain employs TRBV6-5 and TRBJ2-1; D may be TRBD2 (6 bases). CDR1 MNHEY and CDR2 SVGAGI come from the germline V gene. Trimming cost V 0 bases and J 7 bases, with 10 bases left between them. There are 14 residues in the CDR3. CDR3 bases: TGTGCCAGCAGTTACTCCCGGGAGTGGAATGAGCAGTTCTTC. This sequence encodes CASSYSREWNEQFF.

The genes are TRBV28 and TRBJ2-5, with D perhaps TRBD2 (6 bases). This CDR3 has 14 residues. Trimming pared 5 bases from V and 2 bases from J, leaving 12 bases between. Germline CDR1 reads MDHEN; CDR2 reads SYDVKM. As DNA, the CDR3 is TGTGCCAGCAGTCGGGGGACTCCTCAAGAGACCCAGTACTTC. It codes for CASSRGTPQETQYF.

The chain is built from TRBV2 and TRBJ2-7, with 8 positions matching TRBD1. In germline, CDR1 is SNHLY, CDR2 FYNNEI. V trimming: 6 bases; J trimming: 5 bases; junction bases outside the gene matches: 12. The CDR3 contains 15 residues. CDR3 amino acids: CASSPKWTGRNEQYF. CDR3 nucleotides: TGTGCCAGCAGCCCAAAGTGGACAGGGCGAAACGAGCAGTACTTC.

The J gene is TRBJ1-2, the V gene TRBV7-9, with D maybe TRBD1 (5 bases). V lost 5 bases and J lost 8, with 21 bases in between. The CDR3 contains 15 residues. Germline V lookup: CDR1 SEHNR, CDR2 FQNEAQ (reference sequence). The CDR3: CASSELGRRKGGYTF. The CDR3 region has the DNA TGTGCCAGCAGCGAATTGGGCAGGAGAAAGGGGGGCTACACCTTC.

The sample holds one count of this clone. This chain joins TRBV28 and TRBJ2-3; 10 positions agree with TRBD2. Germline V CDR1 and CDR2: MDHEN, SYDVKM. This CDR3 contains 18 residues. J was trimmed by 4 bases and V by 1 base; bases with no gene match: 11. CDR3 loop: CASSLFLAGEELPDTQYF. The CDR3 DNA reads as TGTGCCAGCAGTTTATTCCTAGCGGGGGAAGAACTGCCAGATACGCAGTATTTT.

The chain employs TRBV6-6 and TRBJ1-4, with TRBD1 matching over 8 bases. The germline V gene has CDR1 MNHNY and CDR2 SVGAGI (reference sequence). V gave up 5 bases and J gave up 8 bases; unmatched junction bases: 7. The CDR3 sequence is 14 residues long. The CDR3: CASSLTGGAEKLFF. Written as DNA, the CDR3 is TGTGCCAGCAGTCTAACAGGGGGAGCGGAAAAACTGTTTTTT.

The chain couples TRBV7-8 to TRBJ1-2, with 11 positions matching TRBD1. Trimming cost V 5 bases and J 6 bases; bases outside gene matches: 5. Germline CDR1 reads SGHVS; CDR2 reads FQNEAQ. This CDR3 region has 14 residues. Here the CDR3 DNA reads TGTGCCAGCAGCCGGACAGGGGGCATCGATGGCTACACCTTC. It yields the protein CASSRTGGIDGYTF. Using reference TRBV7-8 and TRBJ1-2 for the parts outside the CDR3, the full variable domain is GAGVSQSPRYKVAKRGQDVALRCDPISGHVSLFWYQQALGQGPEFLTYFQNEAQLDKSGLPSDRFFAERPEGSVSTLKIQRTQQEDSAVYLCASSRTGGIDGYTFGSGTRLTVV.

The CDR3 spells CSVTGVGNEQFF. For the CDR3, the DNA is TGCAGCGTTACAGGGGTTGGGAATGAGCAGTTCTTC. The chain carries TRBV29-1 and TRBJ2-1; 7 bases are a match to TRBD1. The junction had 5 bases not matched to a gene; V was cut back by 5 bases and J by 7 bases. The CDR3 covers 12 residues. Per germline, CDR1 SQVTM and CDR2 ANQGSEA.

The chain employs TRBV9 and TRBJ2-7; D perhaps matches TRBD2 (5 bases). The V gene lost 1 base and the J gene lost 3 bases, with 14 bases spanning the gap. Germline-derived CDR1 and CDR2 are SGDLS and YYNGEE. The CDR3 consists of 15 residues. The CDR3 reads CASSVLPGNLYEQYF. Written as DNA, the CDR3 is TGTGCCAGCAGCGTATTACCGGGGAACCTCTACGAGCAGTACTTC. Full variable domain (missing parts from reference TRBV9 and TRBJ2-7): DSGVTQTPKHLITATGQRVTLRCSPRSGDLSVYWYQQSLDQGLQFLIQYYNGEERAKGNILERFSAQQFPDLHSELNLSSLELGDSALYFCASSVLPGNLYEQYFGPGTRLTVT.

This chain links TRBV28 with TRBJ1-1; 7 bases fit TRBD1. Germline V CDR1 and CDR2: MDHEN, SYDVKM. The CDR3 sequence is 15 residues long. Losses at the gene ends were 5 bases for V and 0 bases for J; bases not matched to a gene: 6. The CDR3 region is CASSRQGFMNTEAFF. The CDR3 nucleotides read TGTGCCAGCAGTAGACAGGGTTTCATGAACACTGAAGCTTTCTTT.

CDR3 region: CASSFWGVNTDTQYF. The CDR3 DNA sequence: TGTGCCAGCAGTTTTTGGGGGGTGAACACAGATACGCAGTATTTT. V gene TRBV28 combines with J gene TRBJ2-3, with D possibly being TRBD2 (6 bases). Trimming removed 3 bases at V and 2 bases at J, with 12 bases between. The CDR3 loop spans 15 amino acids. In germline, CDR1 is MDHEN, CDR2 SYDVKM.

This clone was seen once. Other DNA variants within this sample encode the same CDR3. The V call is TRBV27, the J call TRBJ2-1, with 8 nucleotides matching TRBD2. The trim removed 3 bases at V and 4 bases at J, leaving 5 bases unmatched. This CDR3 is 15 amino acids long. Germline V gene data show CDR1 as MNHEY and CDR2 as SMNVEV (reference sequence). This chain's CDR3 is CASSLGASGYNEQFF. CDR3 DNA sequence: TGTGCCAGCAGTTTGGGGGCTAGCGGGTACAATGAGCAGTTCTTC.

This chain joins TRBV19 and TRBJ2-5; no clear D. Trimming left V 5 bases short and J 2 bases short, with 12 bases between. Germline values: CDR1 LNHDA, CDR2 SQIVND (reference sequence). The CDR3 is made up of 14 amino acids. This chain's CDR3 is CASSALELQETQYF. The CDR3 DNA reads as TGTGCCAGTAGTGCCTTAGAGTTACAAGAGACCCAGTACTTC. The full variable domain, with the rest looked up from reference TRBV19 and TRBJ2-5, is DGGITQSPKYLFRKEGQNVTLSCEQNLNHDAMYWYRQDPGQGLRLIYYSQIVNDFQKGDIAEGYSVSREKKESFPLTVTSAQKNPTAFYLCASSALELQETQYFGPGTRLLVL.

This sequence joins TRBV30 and TRBJ2-7, with TRBD1 matching 10 bases. With 3 bases clipped from V and 4 bases from J, the junction kept 6 bases outside the gene matches. CDR1 and CDR2 from the germline V gene are GTSNPN and SVGIG (reference sequence). CDR3 length equals 14 residues. DNA of the CDR3: TGTGCCTGGAGGACACCGGGACAGGGGTACGAGCAGTACTTC. Residues: CAWRTPGQGYEQYF.

This rearrangement joins TRBV5-6 to TRBJ1-2; D possibly corresponds to TRBD1 (6 bases). Germline CDR1 is SGHDT and CDR2 is YYEEEE. Trimming cost V 5 bases and J 9 bases, with 11 bases left between them. The CDR3 length is 11 residues. Written as DNA, the CDR3 is TGTGCCAGCAGTCGAACAGGGAGCTACACCTTC. Its translation is CASSRTGSYTF.

The chain employs TRBV15 and TRBJ2-7; 8 nucleotides agree with TRBD2. The CDR3 spans 15 residues. Germline CDR1 LNHNV, CDR2 YYDKDF (reference sequence). V was pared by 3 bases and J by 5 bases, with 9 bases of the junction left unmatched. The CDR3 spells CATSRESGSYNEQYF. CDR3 in DNA: TGTGCCACCAGCAGGGAGAGCGGGAGTTACAACGAGCAGTACTTC.

The chain joins TRBV5-1 to TRBJ1-1; unclear D gene. V dropped 4 bases and J dropped 1 base, with 11 bases sitting between them. Germline V gene data show CDR1 as SGHRS and CDR2 as YFSETQ. This CDR3 has 14 residues. CDR3 in DNA: TGCGCCAGCAGCGCCGTGGTACCGAACACTGAAGCTTTCTTT. This sequence encodes CASSAVVPNTEAFF.

CDR3 sequence: CASSPRTGETEAFF. The CDR3 DNA sequence: TGCGCCAGCAGCCCAAGGACAGGGGAAACTGAAGCTTTCTTT. V gene TRBV4-1 combines with J gene TRBJ1-1; the match to TRBD1 covers 9 bases. The germline V gene has CDR1 MGHRA and CDR2 YSYEKL. V shed 4 bases and J 5 bases; nucleotides not matched to a gene: 5. The CDR3 length is 14 residues.

The chain carries TRBV6-1 and TRBJ2-7; possibly TRBD1 for D (5 bases). V lost 6 bases to trimming and J lost 1 base, with 7 bases between them. The germline V gene encodes CDR1 MNHNS and CDR2 SASEGT. The CDR3 is 12 residues long. In nucleotides, the CDR3 is TGTGCCAGCAGAGGGGATTCCTACGAGCAGTACTTC. Translation: CASRGDSYEQYF.

This chain links TRBV14 with TRBJ2-3; 7 bases are a match to TRBD1. Germline CDR1 is SGHDN and CDR2 is FVKESK. This CDR3 has 15 amino acids. Trimming took 2 bases from V and 5 from J; bases not matched to a gene: 7. The CDR3 DNA follows: TGTGCCAGCAGCCAATCGGGACAGTTTATAGATACGCAGTATTTT. Its translation is CASSQSGQFIDTQYF.

The chain has TRBV6-1 and TRBJ2-1, with a possible D match to TRBD2 (6 bases). The V gene lost 3 bases and the J gene lost 9 bases, with 27 bases spanning the gap. This CDR3 region has 18 residues. Germline loops: CDR1 MNHNS, CDR2 SASEGT. The CDR3 protein is CASSERTVDYPGKGEQFF. The CDR3 region has the DNA TGTGCCAGCAGTGAGCGGACGGTGGACTATCCCGGGAAGGGTGAGCAGTTCTTC.

This chain joins TRBV27 and TRBJ2-7, with D maybe TRBD2 (5 bases). Trimming left V 2 bases short and J 3 bases short, with 14 bases between. The length of the CDR3 is 15 residues. Germline assignment: CDR1 MNHEY and CDR2 SMNVEV (reference sequence). CDR3: CASSLRGRDHYEQYF. For the CDR3, the DNA is TGTGCCAGCAGTTTACGGGGTAGAGATCACTACGAGCAGTACTTC.